One sample yielded the 19 T cell receptor beta chains listed below, sequenced in a study of neoadjuvant anti-PD-1 for oral cavity cancer. Method: immunoSEQ multiplex PCR; TCRdb's copy keeps in-frame clones and lacks some. In the table there are 60,000 to 80,000 clones, roughly three quarters of which are singletons. This sample comprised PBMCs, obtained before nivolumab (anti-PD-1) treatment. The receptors come from a person aged 35-79 years with oral cavity squamous cell carcinoma.

The V and J genes are TRBV7-8 and TRBJ1-2; a possible D gene is TRBD1 (5 bases). V lost 0 bases and J 4 bases, leaving 9 bases between the germline ends. This CDR3 contains 14 residues. Germline V gene sequence: CDR1 SGHVS, CDR2 FQNEAQ. The DNA for the CDR3 is TGTGCCAGCAGCTTAGCTGACAGTATCTATGGCTACACCTTC. It translates to CASSLADSIYGYTF.

V and J are TRBV11-3 and TRBJ1-1; unclear D gene. V was cut by 1 base and J by 1 base, with 4 bases left in between. Germline CDR1 reads SGHNT; CDR2 reads YENEEA. This CDR3 has 13 amino acids. In DNA form, the CDR3 reads TGTGCCAGCAGCTTAGGAGGGAACACTGAAGCTTTCTTT. Protein sequence: CASSLGGNTEAFF.

The chain carries TRBV4-1 and TRBJ1-2; unclear D gene. CDR3 length equals 15 residues. Germline V gene data show CDR1 as MGHRA and CDR2 as YSYEKL. The ends were cut back, 5 bases at V and 3 bases at J, with 16 bases in the middle. The CDR3 spells CASSSMVPGDYGYTF. CDR3 DNA sequence: TGCGCCAGCAGCTCAATGGTTCCAGGTGACTATGGCTACACCTTC.

This clone was recorded a few times. V is TRBV6-1 and J is TRBJ2-7, with 11 bases fitting TRBD1. Germline V lookup: CDR1 MNHNS, CDR2 SASEGT. The V gene end was trimmed by 4 bases and the J gene end by 7 bases; junction bases not matched to a gene: 6. This CDR3 has 14 residues. The DNA of the CDR3 is TGTGCCAGCAGTGCAGGGACAGGGGGTTTGGAGCAGTACTTC. It specifies CASSAGTGGLEQYF.

In its sample, this clone was seen once. The chain uses TRBV30 and TRBJ1-1, with 8 bases identical to TRBD1. The germline V gene has CDR1 GTSNPN and CDR2 SVGIG (reference sequence). The CDR3 has 16 residues. Losses at the gene ends were 2 bases for V and 2 bases for J; bases not matched to a gene: 10. Written as DNA, the CDR3 is TGTGCCTGGAGTCCCACCGACAGGGGCGCTAACACTGAAGCTTTCTTT. Protein sequence: CAWSPTDRGANTEAFF. The full variable domain, its missing parts supplied by reference TRBV30 and TRBJ1-1, is SQTIHQWPATLVQPVGSPLSLECTVEGTSNPNLYWYRQAAGRGLQLLFYSVGIGQISSEVPQNLSASRPQDRQFILSSKKLLLSDSGFYLCAWSPTDRGANTEAFFGQGTRLTVV.

CDR3 region: CASSLAGQQGNGSPLHF. In DNA, the CDR3 is TGTGCCAGCAGCTTAGCTGGCCAACAGGGTAACGGTTCACCCCTCCACTTT. V and J are TRBV7-8 and TRBJ1-6; tentatively, D is TRBD1 (6 bases). Trimming stripped 0 bases from V and 9 bases from J, with 18 bases between. From germline, CDR1 is SGHVS and CDR2 FQNEAQ. This CDR3 is built from 17 residues.

The chain couples TRBV6-1 to TRBJ1-1; TRBD1 matches at 7 bases. J lost 1 base, V lost 6 bases, and 5 bases had no gene match. Germline V gene sequence: CDR1 MNHNS, CDR2 SASEGT. The CDR3 runs 14 residues. CDR3: CASRRDRTNTEAFF. The CDR3 DNA is TGTGCCAGCAGGCGGGACAGAACGAACACTGAAGCTTTCTTT.

This sequence joins TRBV28 and TRBJ1-4, with 10 bases fitting TRBD1. With 6 bases clipped from V and 4 bases from J, the junction kept 14 bases outside the gene matches. The V gene's germline CDR1 is MDHEN and CDR2 SYDVKM. The CDR3 length is 18 residues. The CDR3 protein is CASRTQRDRGDDNEKLFF. As DNA, the CDR3 is TGTGCCAGCAGGACCCAGAGGGACAGGGGCGACGATAATGAAAAACTGTTTTTT.

As to this clone: Other DNA sequences in the sample encode the same CDR3. V and J are TRBV20-1 and TRBJ2-1, with D possibly TRBD2 on 5 matching bases. The CDR3 is 11 residues long. The germline V and J ends were trimmed by 6 bases and 4 bases, with 7 bases remaining between them. Germline V lookup: CDR1 DFQATT, CDR2 SNEGSKA (reference sequence). CDR3 DNA: TGCAGTGCGCGCGGGTACAATGAGCAGTTCTTC. This translates into CSARGYNEQFF.

V and J are TRBV28 and TRBJ1-5; D is possibly TRBD1 (6 bases). Trimming cost V 2 bases and J 0 bases, with 14 bases left between them. The V gene's germline CDR1 is MDHEN and CDR2 SYDVKM. The CDR3 totals 17 residues. The CDR3 sequence: CASSLLFGQRSNQPQHF. DNA of the CDR3: TGTGCCAGCAGTTTACTTTTCGGACAGCGTAGCAATCAGCCCCAGCATTTT. Looking up the rest from reference TRBV28 and TRBJ1-5 gives the full variable domain: DVKVTQSSRYLVKRTGEKVFLECVQDMDHENMFWYRQDPGLGLRLIYFSYDVKMKEKGDIPEGYSVSREKKERFSLILESASTNQTSMYLCASSLLFGQRSNQPQHFGDGTRLSIL.

The gene calls are TRBV14 and TRBJ2-7; TRBD2 matches at 13 bases. V gave up 1 base and J gave up 4 bases; unmatched junction bases: 13. In germline, CDR1 is SGHDN, CDR2 FVKESK. This CDR3 region has 19 residues. The CDR3 sequence is CASSQASGGPTSGRYEQYF. In DNA, the CDR3 is TGTGCCAGCAGCCAAGCTTCAGGGGGCCCGACTAGCGGGAGGTACGAGCAGTACTTC.

The gene calls are TRBV28 and TRBJ2-7; D possibly matches TRBD1 or TRBD2 (5 bases each). In germline, CDR1 is MDHEN, CDR2 SYDVKM. V lost 6 bases and J lost 2, with 14 bases in between. CDR3 length: 14 amino acids. CDR3 in amino acids: CASRGELRPYEQYF. The CDR3 DNA reads as TGTGCCAGCAGGGGGGAGCTTAGGCCCTACGAGCAGTACTTC.

V gene TRBV7-2 combines with J gene TRBJ2-6; D is undetermined. The V gene's germline CDR1 is SGHTA and CDR2 FQGNSA. V dropped 7 bases and J dropped 1 base, with 2 bases sitting between them. The CDR3 has 12 amino acids. CDR3 nucleotides: TGTGCCAGCACGTCTGGGGCCAACGTCCTGACTTTC. It yields the protein CASTSGANVLTF. The entire variable domain, with the rest obtained from reference TRBV7-2 and TRBJ2-6, is as follows: GAGVSQSPSNKVTEKGKDVELRCDPISGHTALYWYRQSLGQGLEFLIYFQGNSAPDKSGLPSDRFSAERTGGSVSTLTIQRTQQEDSAVYLCASTSGANVLTFGAGSRLTVL.

The genes are TRBV6-1 and TRBJ1-1; the D gene is possibly TRBD1 (6 bases). Trimming took 11 bases from V and 0 from J, leaving 13 bases between them. In germline, CDR1 is MNHNS, CDR2 SASEGT. The CDR3 has 13 residues. The CDR3: CAEKGGMNTEAFF. For the CDR3, the DNA is TGTGCCGAAAAGGGGGGCATGAACACTGAAGCTTTCTTT.

As to this clone: This CDR3 is also generated by other DNA sequences in the sample. The rearrangement uses TRBV5-1 and TRBJ1-2, with D possibly being TRBD1 (6 bases). With 2 bases removed from V and 6 bases from J, the gap between germline ends came to 14 bases. The germline V gene has CDR1 SGHRS and CDR2 YFSETQ. This CDR3 region has 14 residues. The CDR3 sequence is CASSLGGNRNGYTF. The DNA of the CDR3 is TGCGCCAGCAGCTTAGGGGGGAACCGAAATGGCTACACCTTC.

The rearrangement links TRBV27 to TRBJ2-3, with D perhaps TRBD2 (7 bases). CDR1 and CDR2 (germline): MNHEY, SMNVEV (reference sequence). The CDR3 spans 12 residues. Trimming took off 7 bases at V and 4 bases at J, with 9 bases between the two ends. The CDR3 bases are TGTGCCAGCACGGGGGGCTCAGATACGCAGTATTTT. Translated, it gives CASTGGSDTQYF.

This clone occurred a few times. This rearrangement joins TRBV6-5 to TRBJ1-2, with TRBD1 matching over 7 bases. This CDR3 comprises 12 residues. With V trimmed by 6 bases and J by 9 bases, 7 bases remained unmatched. Germline values: CDR1 MNHEY, CDR2 SVGAGI. CDR3 residues: CASRLTGTSYTF. The CDR3, as DNA: TGTGCCAGCAGATTGACAGGGACAAGCTACACCTTC.

The chain joins TRBV5-4 to TRBJ1-2; 7 nucleotides align to TRBD1. V lost 5 bases to trimming and J lost 2 bases; unmatched junction nucleotides: 6. Germline lookup yields CDR1 SGHNT and CDR2 YYREEE (reference sequence). The CDR3 contains 14 residues. The CDR3 loop is CASSFGQDNYGYTF. CDR3 nucleotides: TGTGCCAGCAGTTTCGGACAGGACAACTATGGCTACACCTTC.

The chain employs TRBV28 and TRBJ1-6; 8 positions agree with TRBD1. V lost 6 bases, J lost 6 bases, and 7 bases stayed unmatched. Germline CDR1 is MDHEN and CDR2 is SYDVKM. CDR3 length: 15 amino acids. This CDR3 reads CASSPGTGSNSPLHF. CDR3 DNA sequence: TGTGCCAGCAGCCCCGGGACAGGTAGTAATTCACCCCTCCACTTT. Full variable domain (outside the CDR3, taken from reference TRBV28 and TRBJ1-6): DVKVTQSSRYLVKRTGEKVFLECVQDMDHENMFWYRQDPGLGLRLIYFSYDVKMKEKGDIPEGYSVSREKKERFSLILESASTNQTSMYLCASSPGTGSNSPLHFGNGTRLTVT.